Sequencing of this T cell receptor (beta chain) was carried out in a study of brain metastases from non-small cell lung cancer. Overall study results and limits: Fewer infiltrating T cells were found in brain metastases than primaries.

V lost 4 bases and J lost 3, with 23 bases in between. CDR3 length equals 18 residues. The V gene's germline CDR1 is SGDLS and CDR2 YYNGEE. With respect to this clone: Its specificity is unknown.

This table comes from immunoSEQ multiplex PCR, and its TCRdb copy is limited to in-frame clones, with some not included. This sample yields 14,000 to 15,000 clones, of which around 86% are seen a single time; approximately 7.7% belongs to the top ten. The sequenced material came from primary lung tumor tissue. This rearrangement joins TRBV9 to TRBJ1-3, with D maybe TRBD1 (6 bases). The TCR was taken from a donor aged 40 or older with non-small cell lung cancer. The CDR3 nucleotides are TGTGCCAGCAGCTTTCTTCCCGAGGGGGGGACAAGTGGAAACACCATATATTTT. This encodes CASSFLPEGGTSGNTIYF.